This T cell receptor (beta chain) was identified in a study of CD8+CD57+ T cells in acquired aplastic anemia. According to the study, genomic DNA was the template for TCR beta VDJ and CDR3 profiling. TCRdb analysed the reads with MiXCR anew, one entry per CDR3 protein. Among more than 250,000 distinct CDR3 sequences listed, around 60% were seen once. Trimming pared 3 bases from V and 7 bases from J, leaving 23 bases between. Germline V gene sequence: CDR1 DFQATT, CDR2 SNEGSKA (reference sequence). CDR3 size: 16 residues. This clonotype was found once. Antigen: not known. Whole-study results and caveats: About 28 sequences, all CD8+ CDR3, were shared between patients and controls.

The sequence came from a human donor with severe aplastic anemia or a healthy control (not recorded which). The source material was sorted CD4+, CD8+, or CD8+CD57+ T cells (not recorded which) from PBMCs. The V call is TRBV20-1, the J call TRBJ2-3; tentatively, D is TRBD2 (6 bases). Here the CDR3 DNA reads TGCAGTGCTAGTGATCACACTAGCCCCATGGGCTATACGCAGTATTTT. Translating gives CSASDHTSPMGYTQYF.